A selection of T cell receptor beta chains follows, all from one sample in a study of blood T cell repertoires in COVID-19. The repertoire was sequenced with immunoSEQ multiplex PCR; TCRdb's copy has only in-frame clones and lacks some. The sample shows some 270,000 clones, approximately 83% of them seen only once. Sample: peripheral blood. The receptors shown here come from a woman in her 70s with acute or convalescent COVID-19. Each CDR3 is given with its conserved first and last residue. Each record gives: J gene, clone size, CDR3 length, D gene, V gene, CDR3 protein, CDR3 DNA. A D gene is named only where the DNA matches it firmly. Size is stated for part of the rows, as once, few or many counts, or as a class when the clone is expanded.

j_gene: TRBJ2-3; abundance: -; len: 13; d_gene: -; v_gene: TRBV6-5; CDR3aa: CASLSSFTDTQYF; CDR3nt: TGTGCCAGCCTGTCCTCTTTCACAGATACGCAGTATTTT
j_gene: TRBJ2-7; abundance: -; len: 12; d_gene: TRBD1; v_gene: TRBV12-3/TRBV12-4; CDR3aa: CASSPAGGEQYF; CDR3nt: TGTGCCAGCAGTCCCGCAGGGGGCGAGCAGTACTTC
j_gene: TRBJ1-2; abundance: -; len: 13; d_gene: TRBD1; v_gene: TRBV3-1/TRBV3-2; CDR3aa: CASSLGQEFGYTF; CDR3nt: TGTGCCAGCAGCCTGGGACAGGAGTTTGGCTACACCTTC
j_gene: TRBJ1-4; abundance: -; len: 15; d_gene: TRBD1; v_gene: TRBV6-6; CDR3aa: CASISTGQGGEKLFF; CDR3nt: TGTGCCAGCATTTCAACGGGACAGGGGGGCGAAAAACTGTTTTTT
j_gene: TRBJ1-1; abundance: -; len: 15; d_gene: TRBD1; v_gene: TRBV28; CDR3aa: CASRPGQGRNTEAFF; CDR3nt: TGTGCCAGCAGGCCCGGACAGGGGAGGAACACTGAAGCTTTCTTT
j_gene: TRBJ1-3; abundance: -; len: 13; d_gene: -; v_gene: TRBV27; CDR3aa: CASRMSSGNTIYF; CDR3nt: TGTGCCAGCAGGATGAGCTCTGGAAACACCATATATTTT
j_gene: TRBJ1-6; abundance: -; len: 15; d_gene: -; v_gene: TRBV2; CDR3aa: CASTLDLQGNSPLHF; CDR3nt: TGTGCCAGCACCCTAGACCTACAGGGAAATTCACCCCTCCACTTT
j_gene: TRBJ1-1; abundance: -; len: 13; d_gene: TRBD1; v_gene: TRBV7-9; CDR3aa: CASSVGTATEAFF; CDR3nt: TGTGCCAGCAGCGTCGGGACAGCCACTGAAGCTTTCTTT
j_gene: TRBJ1-6; abundance: few; len: 13; d_gene: -; v_gene: TRBV28; CDR3aa: CASSPGWRSPLHF; CDR3nt: TGTGCCAGCAGTCCAGGGTGGCGTTCACCCCTCCACTTT
j_gene: TRBJ1-2; abundance: -; len: 13; d_gene: -; v_gene: TRBV10-3; CDR3aa: CAISPTGTHGYTF; CDR3nt: TGTGCCATCAGCCCCACAGGGACCCATGGCTACACCTTC
j_gene: TRBJ1-6; abundance: -; len: 15; d_gene: TRBD1; v_gene: TRBV3-1/TRBV3-2; CDR3aa: CASSLGTGADSPLHF; CDR3nt: TGTGCCAGCAGCCTTGGGACAGGGGCTGATTCACCCCTCCACTTT
j_gene: TRBJ1-2; abundance: -; len: 15; d_gene: TRBD1; v_gene: TRBV11-2; CDR3aa: CASSSNRGRPYGYTF; CDR3nt: TGTGCCAGCAGCTCAAACAGGGGGCGCCCCTATGGCTACACCTTC
j_gene: TRBJ1-2; abundance: -; len: 14; d_gene: -; v_gene: TRBV15; CDR3aa: CATSRGGLGYGYTF; CDR3nt: TGTGCCACCAGCAGGGGGGGGCTCGGCTATGGCTACACCTTC
j_gene: TRBJ2-3; abundance: -; len: 14; d_gene: TRBD2; v_gene: TRBV10-2; CDR3aa: CASSVSGVTDTQYF; CDR3nt: TGCGCCAGCAGTGTGAGCGGGGTGACAGATACGCAGTATTTT
j_gene: TRBJ2-2; abundance: -; len: 17; d_gene: -; v_gene: TRBV3-1/TRBV3-2; CDR3aa: CASRPLTPGVNTGELFF; CDR3nt: TGTGCCAGCAGACCCCTCACGCCGGGGGTAAACACCGGGGAGCTGTTTTTT
j_gene: TRBJ1-3; abundance: -; len: 14; d_gene: TRBD1; v_gene: TRBV5-1; CDR3aa: CASSPTGAGNTIYF; CDR3nt: TGCGCCAGCAGCCCGACAGGGGCTGGAAACACCATATATTTT
j_gene: TRBJ1-6; abundance: -; len: 15; d_gene: TRBD1; v_gene: TRBV6-5; CDR3aa: CATPGRDSLNSPLHF; CDR3nt: TGTGCCACCCCCGGGAGGGACAGTTTGAATTCACCCCTCCACTTT
j_gene: TRBJ2-7; abundance: -; len: 16; d_gene: TRBD1; v_gene: TRBV9; CDR3aa: CASSANPGTGGYEQYF; CDR3nt: TGTGCCAGCAGCGCGAACCCCGGGACAGGGGGCTACGAGCAGTACTTC
j_gene: TRBJ2-5; abundance: -; len: 15; d_gene: -; v_gene: TRBV5-4; CDR3aa: CASSLRGARQETQYF; CDR3nt: TGTGCCAGCAGCTTGCGGGGGGCCCGCCAAGAGACCCAGTACTTC
j_gene: TRBJ2-3; abundance: -; len: 14; d_gene: TRBD1; v_gene: TRBV7-2; CDR3aa: CASRPTGGTDTQYF; CDR3nt: TGTGCCAGCAGACCGACAGGGGGAACAGATACGCAGTATTTT
j_gene: TRBJ2-1; abundance: -; len: 14; d_gene: -; v_gene: TRBV14; CDR3aa: CASSTQGAYNEQFF; CDR3nt: TGTGCCAGCAGCACCCAGGGCGCCTACAATGAGCAGTTCTTC
j_gene: TRBJ2-7; abundance: -; len: 16; d_gene: TRBD1; v_gene: TRBV15; CDR3aa: CATSRDFGTGGYEQYF; CDR3nt: TGTGCCACCAGCAGAGATTTTGGTACAGGGGGCTACGAGCAGTACTTC
j_gene: TRBJ1-2; abundance: -; len: 16; d_gene: -; v_gene: TRBV27; CDR3aa: CASRKNTGHLENGYTF; CDR3nt: TGTGCCAGCAGGAAAAACACAGGCCACCTAGAGAATGGCTACACCTTC
j_gene: TRBJ2-1; abundance: -; len: 12; d_gene: -; v_gene: TRBV7-2; CDR3aa: CASSWRYNEQFF; CDR3nt: TGTGCCAGCAGCTGGCGGTACAATGAGCAGTTCTTC
j_gene: TRBJ1-2; abundance: -; len: 14; d_gene: TRBD1; v_gene: TRBV29-1; CDR3aa: CSVIYRDRSYGYTF; CDR3nt: TGCAGCGTGATCTATCGGGACAGAAGCTATGGCTACACCTTC
j_gene: TRBJ1-6; abundance: -; len: 13; d_gene: TRBD1; v_gene: TRBV25-1; CDR3aa: CASRGQGYSPLHF; CDR3nt: TGTGCCTCCAGGGGACAGGGCTATTCACCCCTCCACTTT
j_gene: TRBJ2-7; abundance: -; len: 14; d_gene: TRBD1; v_gene: TRBV19; CDR3aa: CASGKGQGAYEQYF; CDR3nt: TGTGCCAGTGGAAAGGGACAGGGTGCCTACGAGCAGTACTTC
j_gene: TRBJ1-6; abundance: -; len: 14; d_gene: TRBD1; v_gene: TRBV5-1; CDR3aa: CASSSDRARSPLHF; CDR3nt: TGCGCCAGCAGCTCGGACAGGGCAAGGTCACCCCTCCACTTT
j_gene: TRBJ2-7; abundance: few; len: 11; d_gene: -; v_gene: TRBV5-1; CDR3aa: CASSDTYEQYF; CDR3nt: TGCGCCAGCAGCGACACCTACGAGCAGTACTTC
j_gene: TRBJ2-2; abundance: once; len: 17; d_gene: TRBD2; v_gene: TRBV10-2; CDR3aa: CASSVPTSGGLTGELFF; CDR3nt: TGCGCCAGCAGTGTGCCGACTAGCGGGGGGTTAACCGGGGAGCTGTTTTTT
j_gene: TRBJ1-1; abundance: -; len: 13; d_gene: -; v_gene: TRBV6-1; CDR3aa: CASSESWNTEAFF; CDR3nt: TGTGCCAGCAGTGAAAGCTGGAACACTGAAGCTTTCTTT
j_gene: TRBJ2-3; abundance: -; len: 15; d_gene: TRBD2; v_gene: TRBV7-7; CDR3aa: CASSQLAGGTDTQYF; CDR3nt: TGTGCTAGCAGCCAACTAGCGGGGGGCACAGATACGCAGTATTTT
j_gene: TRBJ1-5; abundance: -; len: 13; d_gene: -; v_gene: TRBV20-1; CDR3aa: CSASALSNQPQHF; CDR3nt: TGCAGTGCTAGTGCACTTAGCAATCAGCCCCAGCATTTT
j_gene: TRBJ2-1; abundance: -; len: 15; d_gene: TRBD2; v_gene: TRBV5-1; CDR3aa: CASSPQAGGFNEQFF; CDR3nt: TGCGCCAGCAGCCCACAAGCGGGGGGGTTTAATGAGCAGTTCTTC
j_gene: TRBJ1-2; abundance: -; len: 14; d_gene: -; v_gene: TRBV3-1/TRBV3-2; CDR3aa: CASSPLGGNYGYTF; CDR3nt: TGTGCCAGCAGCCCCCTGGGGGGGAACTATGGCTACACCTTC
j_gene: TRBJ2-7; abundance: -; len: 12; d_gene: -; v_gene: TRBV10-2; CDR3aa: CASMGATYEQYF; CDR3nt: TGCGCCAGCATGGGAGCTACCTACGAGCAGTACTTC
j_gene: TRBJ2-7; abundance: -; len: 15; d_gene: TRBD2; v_gene: TRBV6-2/TRBV6-3; CDR3aa: CASSQRLAGFYEQYF; CDR3nt: TGTGCCAGCAGCCAAAGACTAGCGGGGTTCTACGAGCAGTACTTC
j_gene: TRBJ1-1; abundance: -; len: 14; d_gene: TRBD1; v_gene: TRBV6-5; CDR3aa: CASSYQQGAGEAFF; CDR3nt: TGTGCCAGCAGTTACCAACAGGGGGCTGGAGAAGCTTTCTTT
j_gene: TRBJ2-2; abundance: -; len: 16; d_gene: -; v_gene: TRBV3-1/TRBV3-2; CDR3aa: CASSPQGPSVTGELFF; CDR3nt: TGTGCCAGCAGCCCACAGGGCCCGTCAGTAACCGGGGAGCTGTTTTTT
j_gene: TRBJ1-2; abundance: -; len: 14; d_gene: TRBD1; v_gene: TRBV30; CDR3aa: CAWRGPGQVYGYTF; CDR3nt: TGTGCCTGGAGGGGACCGGGACAGGTCTATGGCTACACCTTC
j_gene: TRBJ1-4; abundance: -; len: 20; d_gene: TRBD1; v_gene: TRBV30; CDR3aa: CAWSVIVLGRQGASGEKLFF; CDR3nt: TGTGCCTGGAGTGTAATTGTCTTGGGTCGTCAGGGGGCTAGTGGTGAAAAACTGTTTTTT
j_gene: TRBJ2-5; abundance: -; len: 17; d_gene: -; v_gene: TRBV3-1/TRBV3-2; CDR3aa: CASSQSPGGGVGETQYF; CDR3nt: TGTGCCAGCAGCCAATCTCCCGGCGGCGGGGTCGGGGAGACCCAGTACTTC
j_gene: TRBJ2-5; abundance: -; len: 13; d_gene: -; v_gene: TRBV5-8; CDR3aa: CASSPPFGETQYF; CDR3nt: TGTGCCAGCAGCCCACCCTTCGGAGAGACCCAGTACTTC
j_gene: TRBJ2-5; abundance: -; len: 13; d_gene: -; v_gene: TRBV7-9; CDR3aa: CASSLTAEETQYF; CDR3nt: TGTGCCAGCAGCTTAACAGCGGAAGAGACCCAGTACTTC
j_gene: TRBJ2-3; abundance: medium-sized; len: 18; d_gene: -; v_gene: TRBV7-9; CDR3aa: CASSSRGPGFSNTDTQYF; CDR3nt: TGTGCCAGCAGCTCTAGAGGCCCAGGGTTTTCTAACACAGATACGCAGTATTTT
j_gene: TRBJ1-2; abundance: -; len: 12; d_gene: TRBD1; v_gene: TRBV6-4; CDR3aa: CEIRDSGYGYTF; CDR3nt: TGTGAAATCCGGGACAGCGGATATGGCTACACCTTC